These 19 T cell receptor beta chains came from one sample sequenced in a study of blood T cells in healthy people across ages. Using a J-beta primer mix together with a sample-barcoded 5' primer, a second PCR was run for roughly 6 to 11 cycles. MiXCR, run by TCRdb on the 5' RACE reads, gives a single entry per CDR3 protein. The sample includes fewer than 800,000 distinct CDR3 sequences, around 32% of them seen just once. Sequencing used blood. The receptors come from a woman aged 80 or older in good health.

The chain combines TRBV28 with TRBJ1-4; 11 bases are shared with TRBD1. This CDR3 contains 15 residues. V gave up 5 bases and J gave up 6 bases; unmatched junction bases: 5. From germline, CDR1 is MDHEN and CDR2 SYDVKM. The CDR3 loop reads CASSGQGAGDEKLFF. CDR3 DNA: TGTGCCAGCAGTGGACAGGGGGCAGGGGATGAAAAACTGTTTTTT. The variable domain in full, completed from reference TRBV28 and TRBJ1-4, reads DVKVTQSSRYLVKRTGEKVFLECVQDMDHENMFWYRQDPGLGLRLIYFSYDVKMKEKGDIPEGYSVSREKKERFSLILESASTNQTSMYLCASSGQGAGDEKLFFGSGTQLSVL.

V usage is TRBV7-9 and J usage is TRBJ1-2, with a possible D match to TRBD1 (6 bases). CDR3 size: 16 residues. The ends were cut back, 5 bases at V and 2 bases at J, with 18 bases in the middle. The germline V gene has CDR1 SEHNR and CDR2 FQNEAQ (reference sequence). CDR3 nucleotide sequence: TGTGCCAGCAGCCGGGGGGGCAGCTTCGCAAACTATGGCTACACCTTC. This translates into CASSRGGSFANYGYTF.

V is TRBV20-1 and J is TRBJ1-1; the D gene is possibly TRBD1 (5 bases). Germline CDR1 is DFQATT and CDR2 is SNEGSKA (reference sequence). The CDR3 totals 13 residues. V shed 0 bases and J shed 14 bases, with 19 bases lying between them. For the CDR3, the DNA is TGCAGTGCTAGAGAGTCAGGGAGGGGCTGGGGCTTCTTT. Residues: CSARESGRGWGFF.

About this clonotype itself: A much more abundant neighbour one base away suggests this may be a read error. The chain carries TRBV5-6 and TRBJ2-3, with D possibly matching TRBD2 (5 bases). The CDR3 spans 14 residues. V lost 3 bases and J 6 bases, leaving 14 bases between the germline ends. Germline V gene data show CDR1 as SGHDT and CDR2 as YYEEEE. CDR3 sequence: CASSSRAVRDTQYF. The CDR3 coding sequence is TGTGCCAGCAGCTCGAGGGCAGTCCGGGATACGCAGTATTTT.

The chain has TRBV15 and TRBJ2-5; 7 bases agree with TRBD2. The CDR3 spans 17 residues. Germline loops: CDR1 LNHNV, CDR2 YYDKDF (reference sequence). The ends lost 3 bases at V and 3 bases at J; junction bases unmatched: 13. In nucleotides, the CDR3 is TGTGCCACCAGCAGGGCGGGGGTTCTTGAGTCTAAAGAGACCCAGTACTTC. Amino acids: CATSRAGVLESKETQYF.

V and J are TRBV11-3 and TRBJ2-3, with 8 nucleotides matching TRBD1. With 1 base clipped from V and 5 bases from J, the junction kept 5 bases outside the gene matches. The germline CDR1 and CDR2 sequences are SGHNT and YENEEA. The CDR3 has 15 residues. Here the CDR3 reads CASSLASGQGDTQYF. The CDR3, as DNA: TGTGCCAGCAGCTTAGCATCAGGACAGGGAGATACGCAGTATTTT.

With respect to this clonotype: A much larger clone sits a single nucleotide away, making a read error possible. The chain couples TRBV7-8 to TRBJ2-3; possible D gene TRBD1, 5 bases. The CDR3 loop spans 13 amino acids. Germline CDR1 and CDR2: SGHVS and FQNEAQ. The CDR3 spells CTIFYRQLDTQYF. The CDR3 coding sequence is TGTACCATCTTCTATCGACAGCTTGATACGCAGTATTTT.

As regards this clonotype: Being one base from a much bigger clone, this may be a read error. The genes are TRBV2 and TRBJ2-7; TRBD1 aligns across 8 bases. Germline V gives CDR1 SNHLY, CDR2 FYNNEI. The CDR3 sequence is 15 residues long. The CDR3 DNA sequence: TGTGCCGGCAGTACCGACAGGGGCCGTTCCTACGAGCAGTACTTC. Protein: CAGSTDRGRSYEQYF.

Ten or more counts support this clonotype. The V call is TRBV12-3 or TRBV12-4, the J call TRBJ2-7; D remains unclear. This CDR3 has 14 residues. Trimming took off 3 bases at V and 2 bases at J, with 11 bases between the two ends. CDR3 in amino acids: CASSFTPSPYEQYF. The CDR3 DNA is TGTGCCAGCAGTTTTACACCCTCGCCCTACGAGCAGTACTTC.

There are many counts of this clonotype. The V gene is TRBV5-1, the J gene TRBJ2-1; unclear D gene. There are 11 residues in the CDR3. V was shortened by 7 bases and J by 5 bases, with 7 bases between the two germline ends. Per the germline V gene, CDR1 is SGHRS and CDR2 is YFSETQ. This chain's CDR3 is CASSRNNEQFF. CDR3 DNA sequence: TGCGCCAGCTCCAGGAACAATGAGCAGTTCTTC.

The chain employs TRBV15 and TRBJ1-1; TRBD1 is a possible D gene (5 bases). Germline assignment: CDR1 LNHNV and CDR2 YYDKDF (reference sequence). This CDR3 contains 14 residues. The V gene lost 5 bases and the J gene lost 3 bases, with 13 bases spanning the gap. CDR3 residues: CATSYGTGDTEAFF. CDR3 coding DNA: TGTGCCACCAGCTACGGGACGGGGGACACTGAAGCTTTCTTT.

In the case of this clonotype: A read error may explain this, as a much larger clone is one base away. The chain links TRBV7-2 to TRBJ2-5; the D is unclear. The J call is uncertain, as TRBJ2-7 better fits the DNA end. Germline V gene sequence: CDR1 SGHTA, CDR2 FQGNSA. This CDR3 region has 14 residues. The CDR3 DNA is TGTGCCAACAGCTTAACTGTGGGGTTGAACGAGCAGTACTTC. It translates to CANSLTVGLNEQYF.

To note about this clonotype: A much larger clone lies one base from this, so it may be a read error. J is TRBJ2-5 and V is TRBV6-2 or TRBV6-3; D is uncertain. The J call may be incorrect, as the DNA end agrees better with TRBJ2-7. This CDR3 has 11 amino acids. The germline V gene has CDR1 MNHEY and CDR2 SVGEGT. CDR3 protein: CASSYKYEQYF. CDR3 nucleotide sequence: TGTGCCAGCAGTTACAAGTACGAGCAGTACTTC.

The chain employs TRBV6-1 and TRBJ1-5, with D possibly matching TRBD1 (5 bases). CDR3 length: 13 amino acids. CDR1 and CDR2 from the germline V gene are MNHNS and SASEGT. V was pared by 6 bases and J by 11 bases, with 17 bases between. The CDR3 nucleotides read TGTGCCAGCAGCCGGGAAGCGGTAGGGGCCCAGCATTTT. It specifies CASSREAVGAQHF.

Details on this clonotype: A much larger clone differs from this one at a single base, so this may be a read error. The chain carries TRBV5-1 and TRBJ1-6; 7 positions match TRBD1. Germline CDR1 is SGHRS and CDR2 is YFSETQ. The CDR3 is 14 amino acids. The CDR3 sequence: CTSSIRGDNSPLHF. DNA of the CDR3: TGCACCAGCAGCATCAGGGGGGATAATTCACCCCTCCACTTT. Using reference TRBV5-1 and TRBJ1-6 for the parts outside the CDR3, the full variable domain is KAGVTQTPRYLIKTRGQQVTLSCSPISGHRSVSWYQQTPGQGLQFLFEYFSETQRNKGNFPGRFSGRQFSNSRSEMNVSTLELGDSALYLCTSSIRGDNSPLHFGNGTRLTVT.

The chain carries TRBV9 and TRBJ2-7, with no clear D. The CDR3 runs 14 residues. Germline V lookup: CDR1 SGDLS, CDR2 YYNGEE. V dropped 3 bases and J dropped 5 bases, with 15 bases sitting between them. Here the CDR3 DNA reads TGTGCCAGCAGCGGATTCGGTGGAGAGGACGAGCAGTACTTC. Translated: CASSGFGGEDEQYF.

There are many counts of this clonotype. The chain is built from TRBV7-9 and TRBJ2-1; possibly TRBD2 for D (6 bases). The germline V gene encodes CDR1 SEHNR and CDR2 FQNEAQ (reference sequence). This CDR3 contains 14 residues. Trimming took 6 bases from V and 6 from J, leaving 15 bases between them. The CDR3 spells CASSPGTPVNEQFF. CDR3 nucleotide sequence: TGTGCCAGCAGTCCCGGGACTCCGGTCAATGAGCAGTTCTTC.

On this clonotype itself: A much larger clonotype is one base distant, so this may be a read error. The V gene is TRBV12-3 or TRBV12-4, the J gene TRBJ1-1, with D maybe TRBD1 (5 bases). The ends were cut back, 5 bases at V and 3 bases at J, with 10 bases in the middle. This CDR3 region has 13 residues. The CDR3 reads CASSGREDTEAFF. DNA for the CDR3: TGTGCCAGCAGTGGCAGGGAGGACACTGAAGCTTTCTTT.

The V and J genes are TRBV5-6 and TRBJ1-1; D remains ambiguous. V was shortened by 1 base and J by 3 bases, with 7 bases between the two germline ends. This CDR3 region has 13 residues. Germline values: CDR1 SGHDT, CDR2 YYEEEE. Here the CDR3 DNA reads TGTGCCAGCAGCTTGACATATGACACTGAAGCTTTCTTT. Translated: CASSLTYDTEAFF.